This TCR beta chain is drawn from a study of cytomegalovirus exposure and HLA in healthy donors. Concerning this clone: Its matching antigen is unknown.

Study-level results: Certain sequence variants were highly shared and formed a cluster, and this cluster was likely a sequencing artifact. In vitro testing confirmed a few CMV-associated chains as specific for CMV antigens.

CDR3 length: 15 residues. The V end lost 5 bases, the J end lost 5 bases, and 18 bases lay between the germline ends. Germline CDR1 is LNHDA and CDR2 is SQIVND (reference sequence). The PCR made use of 60 Vbeta and 13 Jbeta primers. Assay: immunoSEQ multiplex PCR; the TCRdb copy retains only in-frame clones and omits some. The sample holds 150,000 to 200,000 clones, roughly 84% seen once. This sequence originates from a boy aged 5 to 17 in good health and CMV-seronegative. The sample taken for sequencing was PBMCs. The genes are TRBV19 and TRBJ1-1; D possibly corresponds to TRBD1 (6 bases). In nucleotides, the CDR3 is TGTGCCAGTAGTTCCTCCGCCGTAGGGGGAACTGAAGCTTTCTTT. Its protein is CASSSSAVGGTEAFF.